The T cell receptor (beta chain) under discussion was sequenced for a study of blood T cells in healthy people across ages. PCR was performed a second time for 7 to 11 cycles using a sample-barcoded 5' primer and a J-beta primer mix. From the 5' RACE reads, TCRdb called clonotypes with MiXCR, one entry per CDR3 protein. The sample has some 780,000 distinct CDR3 sequences; about 56% are singletons. Approximately 9 milliliters of peripheral blood were drawn from each donor into EDTA-treated tubes. Germline lookup yields CDR1 MNHEY and CDR2 SMNVEV (reference sequence). V lost 3 bases to trimming and J lost 5 bases; unmatched junction nucleotides: 5. The CDR3 loop spans 14 amino acids.

This rearrangement joins TRBV27 to TRBJ2-5; 8 bases line up with TRBD1. The specimen sequenced was blood. The TCR comes from a man between 40 and 49 years old in good health. CDR3 amino acids: CASSFTGGRETQYF. DNA of the CDR3: TGTGCCAGCAGTTTTACAGGGGGAAGGGAGACCCAGTACTTC.